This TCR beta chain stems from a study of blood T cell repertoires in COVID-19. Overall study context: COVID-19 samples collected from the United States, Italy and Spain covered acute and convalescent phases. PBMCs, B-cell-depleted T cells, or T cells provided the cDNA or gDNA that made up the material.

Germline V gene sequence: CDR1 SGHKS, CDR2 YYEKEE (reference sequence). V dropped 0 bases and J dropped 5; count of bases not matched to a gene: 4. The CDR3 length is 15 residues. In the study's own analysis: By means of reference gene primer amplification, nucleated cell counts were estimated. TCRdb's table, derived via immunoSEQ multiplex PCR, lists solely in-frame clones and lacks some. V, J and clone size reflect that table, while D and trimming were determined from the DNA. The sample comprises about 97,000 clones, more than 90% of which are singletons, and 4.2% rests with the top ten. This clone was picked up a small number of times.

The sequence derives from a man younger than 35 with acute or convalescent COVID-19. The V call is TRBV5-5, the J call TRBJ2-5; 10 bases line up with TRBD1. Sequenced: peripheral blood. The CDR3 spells CASSLGQGAGETQYF. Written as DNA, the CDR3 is TGTGCCAGCAGCTTGGGACAGGGGGCAGGGGAGACCCAGTACTTC.